The 29 T cell receptor beta chains reported below all come from one sample, sequenced in a study of blood T cell repertoires in COVID-19. TCRdb's copy holds only in-frame clones and misses some; the assay was immunoSEQ multiplex PCR. The profile shows under 250,000 clones, under 90% of them singletons. What was sequenced was peripheral blood. The receptor set was obtained from a man in his sixties who had recovered from COVID-19.

V gene TRBV9 combines with J gene TRBJ1-1; TRBD1 matches 8 bases. J lost 4 bases, V lost 2 bases, and 13 bases had no gene match. CDR1 and CDR2 from the germline V gene are SGDLS and YYNGEE. This CDR3 has 17 residues. CDR3 amino acids: CASSVNSQGARGTEAFF. The CDR3 coding sequence is TGTGCCAGCAGCGTTAATTCCCAGGGGGCGCGGGGCACTGAAGCTTTCTTT.

This sequence joins TRBV18 and TRBJ2-5; maybe TRBD1 (6 bases). The CDR3 covers 16 residues. Trimming shortened V by 5 bases and J by 7 bases, and 23 bases separated the two germline ends. Germline lookup yields CDR1 KGHSH and CDR2 LQKENI. As DNA, the CDR3 is TGTGCCAGCTCATCGTCACAGGGTACCAACCTCGGGACCCAGTACTTC. As protein: CASSSSQGTNLGTQYF.

This clone was observed once. The chain joins TRBV12-3 or TRBV12-4 to TRBJ1-2; TRBD1 might be the D (5 bases). Trimming took 0 bases from V and 4 from J, leaving 6 bases between them. CDR3 length: 13 amino acids. The CDR3 DNA sequence: TGTGCCAGCAGTTTAGCAGGGGCCTATGGCTACACCTTC. Protein product: CASSLAGAYGYTF.

The J gene is TRBJ2-2, the V gene TRBV6-5; 7 bases agree with TRBD1. Germline V gene lookup returns CDR1 MNHEY and CDR2 SVGAGI. V was clipped by 6 bases and J by 6 bases; unmatched bases: 10. There are 15 residues in the CDR3. Here the CDR3 reads CASSDYRGGSGELFF. The CDR3 DNA sequence: TGTGCCAGCAGCGATTACAGGGGCGGGTCCGGGGAGCTGTTTTTT.

CDR3 nucleotide sequence: TGCAGTGCCATTACTGAGTATTTT. This translates into CSAITEYF. The chain combines TRBV20-1 with TRBJ2-3; D ambiguous. This CDR3 comprises 8 residues. With 6 bases removed from V and 13 bases from J, the gap between germline ends came to 8 bases. Germline V CDR1 and CDR2: DFQATT, SNEGSKA (reference sequence).

The gene calls are TRBV7-2 and TRBJ2-5, with 8 nucleotides matching TRBD2. The CDR3 is made up of 17 amino acids. Germline V gives CDR1 SGHTA, CDR2 FQGNSA. V lost 5 bases, J lost 2 bases, and 13 bases stayed unmatched. DNA for the CDR3: TGTGCCAGCAGCGATGACTCGCGGGGGGCAGAGCAAGAGACCCAGTACTTC. Amino acids: CASSDDSRGAEQETQYF.

CDR3 coding DNA: TGCGCCAGCAGCCAAGTTAGGACAGGGAAGAATTCACCCCTCCACTTT. This codes for CASSQVRTGKNSPLHF. The rearrangement links TRBV4-3 to TRBJ1-6; the match to TRBD1 covers 8 bases. The CDR3 is 16 amino acids. The V gene's germline CDR1 is LGHNA and CDR2 YSLEER. V lost 1 base, J lost 7 bases, and 6 bases stayed unmatched.

The chain links TRBV6-5 to TRBJ2-5; perhaps TRBD2 as D (5 bases). V lost 2 bases and J lost 1, with 5 bases in between. Germline lookup yields CDR1 MNHEY and CDR2 SVGAGI. The CDR3 is made up of 13 amino acids. The CDR3 region is CASSYGLQETQYF. DNA of the CDR3: TGTGCCAGCAGTTACGGACTCCAAGAGACCCAGTACTTC.

V is TRBV7-2 and J is TRBJ2-3, with a tentative D call TRBD2 (5 bases). V lost 2 bases and J 4 bases, leaving 13 bases between the germline ends. There are 15 residues in the CDR3. The V gene's germline CDR1 is SGHTA and CDR2 FQGNSA. The DNA of the CDR3 is TGTGCCAGCAGCTTACGATGGCGGGCCGCAGATACGCAGTATTTT. Translation: CASSLRWRAADTQYF.

This chain connects TRBV7-3 to TRBJ2-1, with a possible D match to TRBD2 (5 bases). Trimming took off 10 bases at V and 0 bases at J, with 10 bases between the two ends. This CDR3 contains 13 residues. Germline loops: CDR1 SGHTA, CDR2 FQGTGA. The CDR3: CATAESSYNEQFF. CDR3 bases: TGTGCCACAGCGGAAAGCTCCTACAATGAGCAGTTCTTC.

The CDR3 nucleotides are TGTGCCAGCAGCAACCGGTGGACAGGGCCTAGAGAACAGCCCCAGCATTTT. Translation: CASSNRWTGPREQPQHF. The chain recombines TRBV21-1 with TRBJ1-5; no check of the table's D call, TRBD1, against the DNA was made. TRBV21-1 is noted as a pseudogene. CDR3 length: 17 amino acids.

The CDR3 nucleotides read TGTGCCAGCAGCTTGAGGGGAGGAGGGAAAGGTTCACCCCTCCACTTT. Translating it yields CASSLRGGGKGSPLHF. J is TRBJ1-6 and V is TRBV7-9; TRBD1 might be the D (5 bases). This CDR3 is 16 amino acids long. Trimming removed 3 bases at V and 9 bases at J, with 18 bases between. Per germline, CDR1 SEHNR and CDR2 FQNEAQ (reference sequence).

V usage is TRBV7-8 and J usage is TRBJ2-1, with no clear D. CDR1 SGHVS and CDR2 FQNEAQ come from the germline V gene. V was clipped by 2 bases and J by 10 bases, with 6 bases between them. This CDR3 is 11 amino acids long. CDR3 nucleotides: TGTGCCAGCAGCTTACTTGCGGAGCAGTTCTTC. As protein: CASSLLAEQFF.

The chain combines TRBV15 with TRBJ2-1; D is uncertain. The CDR3 length is 12 residues. Trimming took off 1 base at V and 9 bases at J, with 7 bases between the two ends. The germline gives CDR1 LNHNV, CDR2 YYDKDF (reference sequence). The CDR3 bases are TGTGCCACCAGCAGAGTTTCCGGTGAGCAGTTCTTC. Protein product: CATSRVSGEQFF. Based on the CDR3 plus reference TRBV15 and TRBJ2-1, the full variable domain is DAMVIQNPRYQVTQFGKPVTLSCSQTLNHNVMYWYQQKSSQAPKLLFHYYDKDFNNEADTPDNFQSRRPNTSFCFLDIRSPGLGDTAMYLCATSRVSGEQFFGPGTRLTVL.

This clone was picked up a small number of times. This rearrangement joins TRBV3-1 (or the pseudogene TRBV3-2) to TRBJ2-7; tentatively, D is TRBD1 (5 bases). The V end lost 3 bases, the J end lost 4 bases, and 10 bases lay between the germline ends. Germline CDR1 LGHDT, CDR2 YNNKEL (reference sequence). The CDR3 totals 13 residues. The CDR3 is CASSHWQGYEQYF. The CDR3 bases are TGTGCCAGCAGCCACTGGCAGGGTTACGAGCAGTACTTC.

V and J are TRBV7-2 and TRBJ1-2, with a weak D call TRBD1 (5 bases). This CDR3 spans 14 amino acids. The germline V and J ends were trimmed by 5 bases and 4 bases, with 14 bases remaining between them. Per germline, CDR1 SGHTA and CDR2 FQGNSA. CDR3 sequence (DNA): TGTGCCAGCAGCGGGCAGACAGATGTCTATGGCTACACCTTC. Protein product: CASSGQTDVYGYTF.

This clone was recorded once. The J gene is TRBJ1-2, the V gene TRBV14; the D is unclear. CDR1 and CDR2 from the germline V gene are SGHDN and FVKESK. This CDR3 is built from 15 residues. V was cut by 3 bases and J by 8 bases, with 19 bases left in between. The CDR3 sequence is CASSQRAGLLGGYTF. The CDR3 DNA is TGTGCCAGCAGCCAGAGAGCTGGCCTTCTAGGCGGCTACACCTTC.

The rearrangement uses TRBV6-5 and TRBJ2-1, with D possibly TRBD2 on 5 matching bases. The V end lost 4 bases, the J end lost 6 bases, and 16 bases lay between the germline ends. The V gene's germline CDR1 is MNHEY and CDR2 SVGAGI. This CDR3 has 15 amino acids. CDR3 amino acids: CASSFQEGRFNEQFF. In DNA form, the CDR3 reads TGTGCCAGCAGTTTTCAAGAGGGCCGTTTCAATGAGCAGTTCTTC.

Note on this clone: A junction boundary mismatches the germline segment, possibly from a read error. V usage is TRBV28 and J usage is TRBJ1-5; D is unresolved. This CDR3 spans 13 amino acids. Germline V gives CDR1 MDHEN, CDR2 SYDVKM. CDR3 region: CASSLISHQPQHF. The CDR3 bases are TGTGCCAGCAGTTTAATTAGCCATCAGCCCCAGCATTTT.

The chain recombines TRBV27 with TRBJ2-3; 11 bases agree with TRBD1. Trimming removed 6 bases from V and 4 bases from J; junction bases left unmatched: 3. There are 14 residues in the CDR3. CDR1 is MNHEY, CDR2 SMNVEV, per germline (reference sequence). The CDR3 DNA sequence: TGTGCCAGCAGGGACAGGGGGCTGGCAGATACGCAGTATTTT. Amino acids: CASRDRGLADTQYF.

The chain has TRBV15 and TRBJ2-5, with 10 bases identical to TRBD2. V shed 3 bases, J shed 2 bases, and the junction held 3 bases outside the gene matches. The CDR3 sequence is 15 residues long. CDR1 and CDR2 (germline): LNHNV, YYDKDF (reference sequence). CDR3: CATSRNSGGQETQYF. The DNA for the CDR3 is TGTGCCACCAGCAGGAATAGCGGGGGGCAAGAGACCCAGTACTTC.

This chain joins TRBV18 and TRBJ2-1; TRBD2 matches at 8 bases. This CDR3 region has 15 residues. Germline V gene sequence: CDR1 KGHSH, CDR2 LQKENI. V lost 1 base and J lost 13; bases outside the gene matches: 12. The CDR3 sequence is CASSPLSQRGLSQFF. DNA for the CDR3: TGTGCCAGCTCACCACTGAGTCAGCGGGGGCTATCACAGTTCTTC.

The V and J genes are TRBV10-3 and TRBJ1-1; TRBD1 matches at 7 bases. The CDR3 is made up of 13 amino acids. Trimming removed 6 bases from V and 7 bases from J; junction bases left unmatched: 8. From germline, CDR1 is ENHRY and CDR2 SYGVKD. The CDR3 nucleotides read TGTGCCATCAGGTTACAGGGGTTCAGTGAAGCTTTCTTT. Translation gives CAIRLQGFSEAFF.

The CDR3 is CASTPREGETQYF. The CDR3 DNA sequence: TGTGCCAGCACCCCTAGGGAGGGAGAGACCCAGTACTTC. The V and J genes are TRBV9 and TRBJ2-5, with 7 positions matching TRBD2. V lost 6 bases to trimming and J lost 4 bases; unmatched junction nucleotides: 6. The CDR3 length is 13 residues. Germline-derived CDR1 and CDR2 are SGDLS and YYNGEE.

This chain joins TRBV7-2 and TRBJ2-7, with a possible D match to TRBD2 (6 bases). Germline lookup yields CDR1 SGHTA and CDR2 FQGNSA. This CDR3 is 14 amino acids long. V dropped 5 bases and J dropped 4 bases, with 15 bases sitting between them. DNA of the CDR3: TGTGCCAGCAGCCCTCAGGCGGGGTTATACGAGCAGTACTTC. It translates to CASSPQAGLYEQYF.

The V call is TRBV9, the J call TRBJ2-3, with 10 bases that match TRBD2. Losses at the gene ends were 4 bases for V and 1 base for J; bases not matched to a gene: 3. CDR3 length: 15 residues. Germline CDR1 reads SGDLS; CDR2 reads YYNGEE. The CDR3 DNA sequence: TGTGCCAGCAGCCCCCTAGCGGGGGGCACAGATACGCAGTATTTT. This gives the protein CASSPLAGGTDTQYF.

The chain has TRBV5-1 and TRBJ2-7; 8 bases match TRBD2. With V trimmed by 0 bases and J by 5 bases, 10 bases remained unmatched. The length of the CDR3 is 16 residues. Germline CDR1 SGHRS, CDR2 YFSETQ. The CDR3 DNA is TGCGCCAGCAGCTTGGAGTACGGGAGGGGTAGGAACGAGCAGTACTTC. This codes for CASSLEYGRGRNEQYF.

The chain has TRBV7-3 and TRBJ2-5, with D tentatively TRBD1 (5 bases). Trimming left V 2 bases short and J 5 bases short, with 15 bases between. Germline V CDR1 and CDR2: SGHTA, FQGTGA. This CDR3 is built from 15 residues. The CDR3 nucleotides are TGTGCCAGCAGCTTACAGGGTCAAGGCTTGGAGACCCAGTACTTC. The encoded protein is CASSLQGQGLETQYF.

The rearrangement uses TRBV3-1 (or the pseudogene TRBV3-2) and TRBJ2-7, with a possible D match to TRBD1 (7 bases). V dropped 4 bases and J dropped 0 bases, with 13 bases sitting between them. CDR1 and CDR2 from the germline V gene are LGHDT and YNNKEL (reference sequence). This CDR3 has 15 residues. CDR3 in DNA: TGTGCCAGCAGCCCAGGGGGGACAGCCTCCTACGAGCAGTACTTC. This codes for CASSPGGTASYEQYF.